This T cell receptor beta chain was captured by sequencing in a study of shared clonotypes between healthy human individuals. In the naive CD8 group, cells lacked CD45RO and were positively selected for CCR7, so terminally differentiated effector memory CD45RA+ cells were left out. Trimming took 2 bases from V and 6 from J, leaving 8 bases between them. The CDR3 loop spans 13 amino acids. Looked up from germline, CDR1 is LNHNV and CDR2 is YYDKDF (reference sequence). The assay used deep level. Authors' processing steps: In the immunoSEQ data, sequences were junction-only and lacked quality scores, so filtering differed. TCRdb's table, derived via immunoSEQ multiplex PCR, lists solely in-frame clones and lacks some. V and J calls plus clone size are reproduced from that table; the DNA served to infer D and trimming. The table lists about 610,000 clones, around 96% of them singletons.

The TCR originated in a woman between 25 and 40 years old in good health. V gene TRBV15 combines with J gene TRBJ2-1; TRBD2 might be the D (5 bases). Sequenced material: naive CD8+ T cells sorted from blood. This CDR3 reads CATSRSTSNEQFF. The CDR3 region has the DNA TGTGCCACCAGCAGAAGTACTAGCAATGAGCAGTTCTTC.